The 22 T cell receptor beta chains reported below all come from one sample, sequenced in a study of cytomegalovirus exposure and HLA in healthy donors. 13 Jbeta primers and 60 Vbeta primers were used for the PCR. Only in-frame clones appear in the TCRdb table, and some are missing; sequencing was by immunoSEQ multiplex PCR. Of about 130,000 clones in the sample, 8.5% to 10% were seen once. Sequencing used PBMCs. The receptors were sampled from a man aged 45-60 years in good health and CMV-seronegative.

This clone was found a few times. V usage is TRBV7-9 and J usage is TRBJ1-1, with a possible D match to TRBD1 (6 bases). Germline values: CDR1 SEHNR, CDR2 FQNEAQ (reference sequence). This CDR3 is 14 amino acids long. CDR3 nucleotides: TGTGGCCCGGGGTCGTGGACAGCGAACACTGAAGCTTTCTTT. It translates to CGPGSWTANTEAFF.

This chain uses TRBV7-9 with TRBJ2-7; 10 bases match TRBD2. Unmatched junction bases numbered 10, after V lost 5 bases and J lost 6 bases. Germline CDR1 and CDR2: SEHNR and FQNEAQ (reference sequence). The CDR3 is 15 amino acids. The CDR3 nucleotides read TGTGCCAGCAGCCCCATACTAGCGGGAAAATCCGAGCAGTACTTC. Residues: CASSPILAGKSEQYF.

Regarding this clone: It is unclear where the CDR3 begins or ends on the DNA, so no DNA is shown, and the CDR3 is as TCRdb lists it. CDR3 region: CASSEFAGGTYEQYF. This chain connects TRBV25-1 to TRBJ2-7; TRBD2 was called by the table and not checked on the DNA. Counting both end residues, the CDR3 totals 15 amino acids. Germline CDR1 and CDR2: MGHDK and SYGVNS.

This chain joins TRBV6-1 and TRBJ1-4, with D possibly TRBD1 on 5 matching bases. The CDR3 is 14 amino acids. The germline V gene encodes CDR1 MNHNS and CDR2 SASEGT. The germline V and J ends were trimmed by 9 bases and 3 bases, with 14 bases remaining between them. CDR3 in amino acids: CASKQVLANEKLFF. Written as DNA, the CDR3 is TGTGCCAGTAAACAGGTTCTGGCTAATGAAAAACTGTTTTTT.

This clone was picked up a small number of times. The chain uses TRBV10-1 and TRBJ2-1, with 8 nucleotides matching TRBD1. The CDR3 loop spans 14 amino acids. V shed 8 bases, J shed 6 bases, and the junction held 9 bases outside the gene matches. Germline assignment: CDR1 WNHNN and CDR2 SYGVQD (reference sequence). This CDR3 is CASQGQGVGNEQFF. In DNA, the CDR3 is TGCGCCAGCCAAGGACAGGGAGTAGGCAATGAGCAGTTCTTC.

This clone came up a few times. The chain has TRBV6-1 and TRBJ1-1; 7 nucleotides line up with TRBD1. Unmatched junction bases numbered 6, after V lost 1 base and J lost 4 bases. From germline, CDR1 is MNHNS and CDR2 SASEGT. The length of the CDR3 is 15 residues. CDR3 nucleotides: TGTGCCAGCAGTGAAGTCCCGAACAGGGGCACTGAAGCTTTCTTT. Amino acid sequence: CASSEVPNRGTEAFF.

The chain has TRBV12-2 and TRBJ1-2. TRBV12-2 is a pseudogene locus. CDR3 length equals 12 residues. CDR3 protein: CASRLAFYGYTF. The CDR3, as DNA: TGTGCAAGTCGCTTAGCCTTTTATGGCTACACCTTC.

This clone was seen only a few times. The CDR3 region is CAWKLAAGETQYF. The CDR3 bases are TGTGCCTGGAAGTTAGCGGCTGGGGAGACCCAGTACTTC. This chain connects TRBV30 to TRBJ2-5, with a possible D match to TRBD2 (6 bases). The CDR3 is made up of 13 amino acids. Between the trimmed V and J ends, which lost 4 bases and 5 bases, there was a span of 14 bases. Germline V CDR1 and CDR2: GTSNPN, SVGIG (reference sequence).

The chain couples TRBV7-3 to TRBJ2-2; the D gene is possibly TRBD1 (6 bases). Trimming took 5 bases from V and 4 from J, leaving 17 bases between them. Per the germline V gene, CDR1 is SGHTA and CDR2 is FQGTGA. The CDR3 totals 16 residues. Here the CDR3 DNA reads TGTGCCAGCAGCCCCGATGGGGGCAGAGGCACCGGGGAGCTGTTTTTT. It specifies CASSPDGGRGTGELFF.

This clone was detected a few times. J is TRBJ1-2 and V is TRBV7-2; the D gene is possibly TRBD1 (6 bases). Deletions cut 4 bases from V and 6 bases from J, with 18 bases between. This CDR3 spans 15 amino acids. Germline-derived CDR1 and CDR2 are SGHTA and FQGNSA. Here the CDR3 DNA reads TGTGCCAGCAGCTCCTATCGACTCAGGGGAGATGGCTACACCTTC. It encodes CASSSYRLRGDGYTF. The full variable domain, its missing parts supplied by reference TRBV7-2 and TRBJ1-2, is GAGVSQSPSNKVTEKGKDVELRCDPISGHTALYWYRQSLGQGLEFLIYFQGNSAPDKSGLPSDRFSAERTGGSVSTLTIQRTQQEDSAVYLCASSSYRLRGDGYTFGSGTRLTVV.

This rearrangement joins TRBV2 to TRBJ1-4; tentatively, D is TRBD1 (6 bases). CDR1 and CDR2 (germline): SNHLY, FYNNEI. Trimming cost V 5 bases and J 7 bases, with 11 bases left between them. The length of the CDR3 is 13 residues. This CDR3 reads CASSQDSREKLFF. The CDR3 coding sequence is TGTGCCAGCAGTCAGGACAGTCGTGAAAAACTGTTTTTT.

This clone came up a few times. The J gene is TRBJ2-1, the V gene TRBV28; 14 nucleotides line up with TRBD2. The germline CDR1 and CDR2 sequences are MDHEN and SYDVKM. The CDR3 extends over 16 amino acids. J was trimmed by 9 bases and V by 5 bases; bases with no gene match: 9. The CDR3 DNA sequence: TGTGCCAGCAGTCCTACGGGACTAGCGGGAGAGGGTGAGCAGTTCTTC. Amino acids: CASSPTGLAGEGEQFF.

The rearrangement uses TRBV5-4 and TRBJ2-7, with 9 bases aligning to TRBD1. CDR1 is SGHNT and CDR2 is YYREEE in the germline V gene (reference sequence). The CDR3 runs to 15 residues. Trimming removed 4 bases from V and 1 base from J; junction bases left unmatched: 6. CDR3 DNA sequence: TGTGCCAGCAGCCGCGGGACAGGGAGGTCCTACGAGCAGTACTTC. It encodes CASSRGTGRSYEQYF.

There are a few counts of this clone. V gene TRBV6-6 combines with J gene TRBJ2-7; D is perhaps TRBD1 (6 bases). CDR3 length: 12 residues. The V and J ends lost 6 bases and 11 bases respectively, with 17 bases between them. CDR1 MNHNY and CDR2 SVGAGI come from the germline V gene (reference sequence). The CDR3 sequence is CASSHGSGDKYF. CDR3 coding DNA: TGTGCCAGCAGCCACGGATCAGGGGACAAGTACTTC.

A few counts support this clone. The chain uses TRBV5-1 and TRBJ1-4, with TRBD1 matching 10 bases. Trimming removed 1 base from V and 6 bases from J; junction bases left unmatched: 6. In germline, CDR1 is SGHRS, CDR2 YFSETQ. The CDR3 covers 16 residues. The CDR3: CASSLSPGTGDEKLFF. The CDR3 nucleotides read TGCGCCAGCAGCTTGTCCCCCGGGACAGGGGATGAAAAACTGTTTTTT. Using reference TRBV5-1 and TRBJ1-4 for the parts outside the CDR3, the full variable domain is KAGVTQTPRYLIKTRGQQVTLSCSPISGHRSVSWYQQTPGQGLQFLFEYFSETQRNKGNFPGRFSGRQFSNSRSEMNVSTLELGDSALYLCASSLSPGTGDEKLFFGSGTQLSVL.

This clone appeared a few times. J is TRBJ1-6 and V is TRBV30, with TRBD1 matching over 7 bases. J gave up 6 bases and V 0 bases, and 2 bases lay outside the gene matches. The CDR3 is 14 residues long. Germline CDR1 GTSNPN, CDR2 SVGIG (reference sequence). The CDR3 loop reads CAWSVAGGNSPLHF. The CDR3 DNA is TGTGCCTGGAGTGTAGCAGGGGGTAATTCACCCCTCCACTTT.

V and J are TRBV9 and TRBJ1-2; D is unresolved. Germline V lookup: CDR1 SGDLS, CDR2 YYNGEE. The CDR3 runs 16 residues. Trimming pared 5 bases from V and 8 bases from J, leaving 25 bases between. CDR3 DNA sequence: TGTGCCAGCAGAGGTGGAGCGGTTTTCGGGGTGGGAGGCTACACCTTC. Protein product: CASRGGAVFGVGGYTF.

This chain joins TRBV5-1 and TRBJ2-7, with 13 bases fitting TRBD2. From germline, CDR1 is SGHRS and CDR2 YFSETQ. V shed 0 bases and J 3 bases; nucleotides not matched to a gene: 9. The CDR3 has 18 amino acids. CDR3 loop: CASSLAWTSGSSSYEQYF. The DNA of the CDR3 is TGCGCCAGCAGCTTGGCTTGGACTAGCGGGAGTTCTAGCTACGAGCAGTACTTC.

This clone was counted only a few times. The chain is built from TRBV7-8 and TRBJ2-3; perhaps TRBD2 as D (6 bases). The CDR3 length is 15 residues. CDR1 is SGHVS, CDR2 FQNEAQ, per germline. The germline V and J ends were trimmed by 5 bases and 0 bases, with 12 bases remaining between them. CDR3 in DNA: TGTGCCAGCAGCGCGGGGTTGGGGAGCACAGATACGCAGTATTTT. This gives the protein CASSAGLGSTDTQYF.

This clone occurred a few times. The CDR3 sequence: CASSASGQLFSYNEQFF. Here the CDR3 DNA reads TGTGCCAGCAGTGCCTCGGGACAGTTATTTTCCTACAATGAGCAGTTCTTC. This chain uses TRBV6-1 with TRBJ2-1, with 7 bases identical to TRBD1. The length of the CDR3 is 17 residues. Germline V gives CDR1 MNHNS, CDR2 SASEGT. The V segment lost 4 bases and the J segment 1 base; nucleotides outside the gene matches: 10.

This clone was seen more than once but under ten times. J is TRBJ2-1 and V is TRBV7-2; D call uncertain. V was shortened by 5 bases and J by 4 bases, with 12 bases between the two germline ends. CDR3 length: 14 residues. Germline assignment: CDR1 SGHTA and CDR2 FQGNSA. The CDR3 sequence: CASSPPRIYNEQFF. The CDR3 DNA reads as TGTGCCAGCAGCCCCCCTAGGATATACAATGAGCAGTTCTTC.

This clone appeared a few times. The rearrangement uses TRBV6-5 and TRBJ2-3; D is undetermined. Germline values: CDR1 MNHEY, CDR2 SVGAGI. V lost 2 bases, J lost 6 bases, and 9 bases lay in between. The length of the CDR3 is 13 residues. This CDR3 reads CASSYADFDTQYF. The CDR3 DNA sequence: TGTGCCAGCAGTTACGCCGACTTCGATACGCAGTATTTT.